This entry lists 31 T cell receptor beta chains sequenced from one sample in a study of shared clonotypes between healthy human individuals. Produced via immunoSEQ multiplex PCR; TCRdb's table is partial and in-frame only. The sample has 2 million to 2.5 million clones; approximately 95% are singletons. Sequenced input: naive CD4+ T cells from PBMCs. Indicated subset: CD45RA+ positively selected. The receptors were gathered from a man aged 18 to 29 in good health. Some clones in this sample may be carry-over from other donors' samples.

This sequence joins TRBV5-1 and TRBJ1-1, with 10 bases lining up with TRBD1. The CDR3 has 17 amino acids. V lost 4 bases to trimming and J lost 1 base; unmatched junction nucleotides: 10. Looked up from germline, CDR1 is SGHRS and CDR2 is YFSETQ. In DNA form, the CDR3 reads TGCGCCAGCAGCCCTACCGGACAGGGGGTGAGGAACACTGAAGCTTTCTTT. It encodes CASSPTGQGVRNTEAFF.

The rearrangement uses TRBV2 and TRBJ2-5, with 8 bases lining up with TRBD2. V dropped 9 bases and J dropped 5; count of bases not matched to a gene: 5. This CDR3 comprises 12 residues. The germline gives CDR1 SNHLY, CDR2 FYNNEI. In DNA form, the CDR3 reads TGTGCCAGTCGCGGGGGGAGGGAGACCCAGTACTTC. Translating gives CASRGGRETQYF.

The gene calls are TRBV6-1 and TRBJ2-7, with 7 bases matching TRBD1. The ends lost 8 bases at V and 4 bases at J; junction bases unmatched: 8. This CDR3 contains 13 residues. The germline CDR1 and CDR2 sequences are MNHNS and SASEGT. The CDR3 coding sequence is TGTGCCAGCGCTGAGGACAGGCCGTACGAGCAGTACTTC. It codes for CASAEDRPYEQYF.

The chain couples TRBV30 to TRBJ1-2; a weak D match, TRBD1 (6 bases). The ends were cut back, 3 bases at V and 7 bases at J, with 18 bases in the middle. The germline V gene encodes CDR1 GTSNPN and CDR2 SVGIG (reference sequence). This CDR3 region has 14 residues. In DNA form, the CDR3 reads TGTGCCTGGAGGCCCTTGGGGGGCTCTGGTGGCTACACCTTC. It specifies CAWRPLGGSGGYTF.

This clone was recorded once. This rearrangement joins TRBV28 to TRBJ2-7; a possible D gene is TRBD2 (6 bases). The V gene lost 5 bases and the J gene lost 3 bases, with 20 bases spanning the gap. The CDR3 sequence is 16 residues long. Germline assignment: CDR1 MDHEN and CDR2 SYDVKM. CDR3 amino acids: CASSPWRRGHGYEQYF. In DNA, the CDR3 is TGTGCCAGCAGTCCCTGGCGGAGGGGCCATGGCTACGAGCAGTACTTC.

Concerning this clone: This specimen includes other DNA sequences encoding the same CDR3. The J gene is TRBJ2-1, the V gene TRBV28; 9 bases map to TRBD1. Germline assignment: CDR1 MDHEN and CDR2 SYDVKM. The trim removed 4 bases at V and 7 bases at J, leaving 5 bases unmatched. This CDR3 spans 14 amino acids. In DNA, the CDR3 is TGTGCCAGCAGTTCGGACAGGGGTAGGAATGAGCAGTTCTTC. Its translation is CASSSDRGRNEQFF.

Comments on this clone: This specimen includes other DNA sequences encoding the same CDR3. The CDR3 DNA follows: TGTGCCAGCAGTGACCGCCGGAATGGGGACACTGAAGCTTTCTTT. This codes for CASSDRRNGDTEAFF. The chain employs TRBV2 and TRBJ1-1; D gene uncertain. CDR1 and CDR2 from the germline V gene are SNHLY and FYNNEI. There are 15 residues in the CDR3. Trimming removed 3 bases at V and 3 bases at J, with 14 bases between.

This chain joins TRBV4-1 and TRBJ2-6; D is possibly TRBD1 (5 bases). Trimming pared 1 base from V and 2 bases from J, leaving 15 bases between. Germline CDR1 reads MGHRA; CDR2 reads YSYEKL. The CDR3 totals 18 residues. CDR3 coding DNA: TGCGCCAGCAGCCAAGGGCCAAGGGGTTCCCCTGGGGCCAACGTCCTGACTTTC. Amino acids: CASSQGPRGSPGANVLTF.

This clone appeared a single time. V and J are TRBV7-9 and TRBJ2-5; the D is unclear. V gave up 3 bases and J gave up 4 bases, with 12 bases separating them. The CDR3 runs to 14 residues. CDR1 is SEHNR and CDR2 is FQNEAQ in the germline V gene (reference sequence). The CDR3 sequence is CASSLFNHRETQYF. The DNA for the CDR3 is TGTGCCAGCAGCTTGTTTAATCACAGAGAGACCCAGTACTTC.

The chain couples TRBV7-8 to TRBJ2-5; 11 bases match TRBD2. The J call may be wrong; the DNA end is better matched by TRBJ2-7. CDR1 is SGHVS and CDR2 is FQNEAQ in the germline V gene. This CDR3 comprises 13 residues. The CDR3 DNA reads TGTGCCAGCAGCACCCTAGCGGGAGGCGAGCAGTACTTC. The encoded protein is CASSTLAGGEQYF.

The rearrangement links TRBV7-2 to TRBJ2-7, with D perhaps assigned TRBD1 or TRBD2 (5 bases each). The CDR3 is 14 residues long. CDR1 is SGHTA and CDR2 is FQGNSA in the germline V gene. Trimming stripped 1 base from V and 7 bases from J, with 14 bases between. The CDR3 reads CASSLGGPPGEQYF. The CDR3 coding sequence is TGTGCCAGCAGCTTAGGGGGACCCCCTGGGGAGCAGTACTTC.

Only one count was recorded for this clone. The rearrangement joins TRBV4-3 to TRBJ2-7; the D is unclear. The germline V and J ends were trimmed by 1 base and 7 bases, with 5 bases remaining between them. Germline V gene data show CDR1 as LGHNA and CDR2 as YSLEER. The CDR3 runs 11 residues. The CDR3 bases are TGCGCCAGCAGCCAAGGGCGGGAGCAGTACTTC. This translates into CASSQGREQYF.

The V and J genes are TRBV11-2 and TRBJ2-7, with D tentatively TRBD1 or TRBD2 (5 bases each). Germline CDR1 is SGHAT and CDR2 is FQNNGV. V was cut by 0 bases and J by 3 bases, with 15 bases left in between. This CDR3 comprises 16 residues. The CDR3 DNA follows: TGTGCCAGCAGCTTAGACCTCGTCAGGGACCGCTACGAGCAGTACTTC. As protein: CASSLDLVRDRYEQYF.

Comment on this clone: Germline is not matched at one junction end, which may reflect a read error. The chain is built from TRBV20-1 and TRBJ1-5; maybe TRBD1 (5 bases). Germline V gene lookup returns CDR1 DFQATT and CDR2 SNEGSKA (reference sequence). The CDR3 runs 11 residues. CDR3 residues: CSARYLGRNTF. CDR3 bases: TGCAGTGCTAGGTATTTGGGACGGAACACTTTT.

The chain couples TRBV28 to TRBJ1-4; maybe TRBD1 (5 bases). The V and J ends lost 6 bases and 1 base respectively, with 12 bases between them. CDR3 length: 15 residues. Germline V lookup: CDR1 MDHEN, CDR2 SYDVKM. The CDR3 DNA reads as TGTGCCAGCAGCGTAATGGGGGTAACTAATGAAAAACTGTTTTTT. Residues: CASSVMGVTNEKLFF.

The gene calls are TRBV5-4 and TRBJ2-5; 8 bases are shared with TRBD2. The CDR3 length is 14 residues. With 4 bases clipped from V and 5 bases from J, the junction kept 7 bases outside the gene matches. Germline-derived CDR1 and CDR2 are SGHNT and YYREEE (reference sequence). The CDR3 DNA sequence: TGTGCCAGCAGCCCCCCGACTAGCGTGGAGACCCAGTACTTC. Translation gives CASSPPTSVETQYF.

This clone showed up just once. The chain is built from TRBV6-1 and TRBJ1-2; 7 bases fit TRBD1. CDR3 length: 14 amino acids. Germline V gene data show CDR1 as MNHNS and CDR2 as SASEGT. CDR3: CATYRAGGGYGYTF. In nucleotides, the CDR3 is TGTGCGACATACAGGGCAGGGGGTGGCTATGGCTACACCTTC.

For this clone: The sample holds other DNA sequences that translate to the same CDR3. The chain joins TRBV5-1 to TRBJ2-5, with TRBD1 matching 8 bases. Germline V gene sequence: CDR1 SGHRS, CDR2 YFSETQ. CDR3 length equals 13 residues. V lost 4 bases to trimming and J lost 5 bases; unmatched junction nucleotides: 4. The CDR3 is CASSLTGGETQYF. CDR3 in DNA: TGCGCCAGCAGCCTAACAGGGGGTGAGACCCAGTACTTC.

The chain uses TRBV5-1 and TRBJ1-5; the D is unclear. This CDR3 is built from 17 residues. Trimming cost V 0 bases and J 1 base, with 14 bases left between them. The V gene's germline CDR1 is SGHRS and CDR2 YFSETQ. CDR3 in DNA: TGCGCCAGCAGCTTGGGGGTGGCAGGTATAAGCAATCAGCCCCAGCATTTT. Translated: CASSLGVAGISNQPQHF.

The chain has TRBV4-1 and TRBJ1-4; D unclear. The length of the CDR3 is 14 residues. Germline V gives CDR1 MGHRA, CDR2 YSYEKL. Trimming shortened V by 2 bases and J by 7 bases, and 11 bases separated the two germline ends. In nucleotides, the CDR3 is TGCGCCAGCAGCCAACTATTCCTTGGTGAAAAACTGTTTTTT. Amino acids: CASSQLFLGEKLFF.

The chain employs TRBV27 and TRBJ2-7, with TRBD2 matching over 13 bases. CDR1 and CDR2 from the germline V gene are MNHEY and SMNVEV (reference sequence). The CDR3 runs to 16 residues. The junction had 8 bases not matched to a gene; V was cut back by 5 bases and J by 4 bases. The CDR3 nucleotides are TGTGCCAGCAGTCGCGGACTAGCGGGAGCCCCTTACGAGCAGTACTTC. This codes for CASSRGLAGAPYEQYF.

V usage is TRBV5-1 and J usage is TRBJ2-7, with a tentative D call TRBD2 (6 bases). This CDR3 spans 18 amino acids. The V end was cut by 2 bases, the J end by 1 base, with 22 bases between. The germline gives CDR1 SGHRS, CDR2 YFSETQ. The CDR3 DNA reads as TGCGCCAGCAGCTTAGGGCAGGGCAGAGGGACTCGATCCTACGAGCAGTACTTC. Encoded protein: CASSLGQGRGTRSYEQYF.

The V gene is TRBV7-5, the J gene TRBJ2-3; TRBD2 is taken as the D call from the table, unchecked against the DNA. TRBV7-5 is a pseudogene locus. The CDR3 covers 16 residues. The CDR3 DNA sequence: TGTGCCAGAAGCTCCATAGCGGGAGGGCCTCCAGATACGCAGTATTTT. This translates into CARSSIAGGPPDTQYF.

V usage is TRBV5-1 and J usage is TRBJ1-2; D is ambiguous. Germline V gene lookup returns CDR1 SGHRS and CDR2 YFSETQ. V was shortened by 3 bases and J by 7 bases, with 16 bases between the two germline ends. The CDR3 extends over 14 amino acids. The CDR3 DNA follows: TGCGCCAGCAGCTCCTCGGGTTACGGGTTTGGCTACACCTTC. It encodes CASSSSGYGFGYTF.

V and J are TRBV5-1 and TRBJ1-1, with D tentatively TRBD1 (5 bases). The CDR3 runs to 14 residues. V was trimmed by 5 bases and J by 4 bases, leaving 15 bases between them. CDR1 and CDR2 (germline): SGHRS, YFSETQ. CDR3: CASRPGPLSTEAFF. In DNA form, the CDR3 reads TGCGCCAGCAGGCCGGGACCCCTGAGCACTGAAGCTTTCTTT. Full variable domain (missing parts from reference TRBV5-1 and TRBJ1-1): KAGVTQTPRYLIKTRGQQVTLSCSPISGHRSVSWYQQTPGQGLQFLFEYFSETQRNKGNFPGRFSGRQFSNSRSEMNVSTLELGDSALYLCASRPGPLSTEAFFGQGTRLTVV.

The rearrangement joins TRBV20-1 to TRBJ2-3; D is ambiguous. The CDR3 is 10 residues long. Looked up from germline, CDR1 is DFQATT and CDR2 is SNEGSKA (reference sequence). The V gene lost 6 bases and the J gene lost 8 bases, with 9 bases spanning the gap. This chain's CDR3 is CSAWASTQYF. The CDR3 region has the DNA TGCAGTGCGTGGGCCTCTACGCAGTATTTT.

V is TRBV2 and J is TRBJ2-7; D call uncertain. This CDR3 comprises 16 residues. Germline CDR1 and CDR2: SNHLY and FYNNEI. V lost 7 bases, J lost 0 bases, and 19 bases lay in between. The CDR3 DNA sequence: TGTGCCAGCAAGGGCAGTGTAGGGCGTATCTCCTACGAGCAGTACTTC. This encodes CASKGSVGRISYEQYF.

For the CDR3, the DNA is TGCGCCAGCAGCCAACTGCCCTCTGGGGCCAACGTCCTGACTTTC. It is translated as CASSQLPSGANVLTF. The V call is TRBV4-1, the J call TRBJ2-6; D is undetermined. V was shortened by 2 bases and J by 0 bases, with 5 bases between the two germline ends. This CDR3 contains 15 residues. Germline lookup yields CDR1 MGHRA and CDR2 YSYEKL.

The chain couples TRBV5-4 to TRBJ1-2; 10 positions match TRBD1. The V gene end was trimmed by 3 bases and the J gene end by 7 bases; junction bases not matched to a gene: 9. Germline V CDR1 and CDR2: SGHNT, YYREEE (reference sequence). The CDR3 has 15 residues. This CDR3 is CASSSGGQGLAGYTF. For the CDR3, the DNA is TGTGCCAGCAGCTCGGGGGGACAGGGGCTCGCTGGCTACACCTTC.

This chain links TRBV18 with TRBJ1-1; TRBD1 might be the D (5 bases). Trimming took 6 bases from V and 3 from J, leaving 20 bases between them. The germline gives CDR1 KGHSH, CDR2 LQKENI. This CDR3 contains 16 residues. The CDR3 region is CASSLHGGTSHTEAFF. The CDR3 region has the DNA TGTGCCAGCTCGCTACACGGGGGGACTTCGCACACTGAAGCTTTCTTT.

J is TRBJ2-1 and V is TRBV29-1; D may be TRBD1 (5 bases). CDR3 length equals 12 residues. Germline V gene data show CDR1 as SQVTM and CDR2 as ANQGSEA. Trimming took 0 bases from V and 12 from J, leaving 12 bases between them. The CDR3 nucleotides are TGCAGCGTTGAAGATCGGACATCCGGGCAGTTCTTC. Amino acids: CSVEDRTSGQFF.